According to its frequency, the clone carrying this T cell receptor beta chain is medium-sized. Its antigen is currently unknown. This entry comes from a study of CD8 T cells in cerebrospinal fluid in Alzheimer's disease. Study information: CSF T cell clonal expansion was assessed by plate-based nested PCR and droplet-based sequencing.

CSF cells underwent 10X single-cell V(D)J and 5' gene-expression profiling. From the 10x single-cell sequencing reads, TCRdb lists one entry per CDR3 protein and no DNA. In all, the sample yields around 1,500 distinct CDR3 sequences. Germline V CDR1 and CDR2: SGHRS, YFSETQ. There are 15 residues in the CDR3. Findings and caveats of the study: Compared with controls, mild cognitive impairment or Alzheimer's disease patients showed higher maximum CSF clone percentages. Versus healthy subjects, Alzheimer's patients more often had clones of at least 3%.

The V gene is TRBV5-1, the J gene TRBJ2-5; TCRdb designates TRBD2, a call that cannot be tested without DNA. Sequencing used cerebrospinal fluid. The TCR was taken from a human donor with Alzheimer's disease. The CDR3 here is CASSLIAGGQETQYF.